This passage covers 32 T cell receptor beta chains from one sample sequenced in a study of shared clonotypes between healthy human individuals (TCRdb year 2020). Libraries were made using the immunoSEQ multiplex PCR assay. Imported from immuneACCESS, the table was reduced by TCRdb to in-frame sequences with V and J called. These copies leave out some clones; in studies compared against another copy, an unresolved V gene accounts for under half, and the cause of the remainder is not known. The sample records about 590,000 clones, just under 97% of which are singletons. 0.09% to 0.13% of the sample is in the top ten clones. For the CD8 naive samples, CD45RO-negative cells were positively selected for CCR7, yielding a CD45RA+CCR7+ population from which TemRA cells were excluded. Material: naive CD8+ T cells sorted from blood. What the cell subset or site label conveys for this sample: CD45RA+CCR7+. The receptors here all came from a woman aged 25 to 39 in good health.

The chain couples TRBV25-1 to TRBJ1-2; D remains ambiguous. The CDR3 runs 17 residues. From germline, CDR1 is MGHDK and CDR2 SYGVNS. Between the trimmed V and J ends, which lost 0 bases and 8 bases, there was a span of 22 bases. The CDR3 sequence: CASSEYEPLTVRMGYTF. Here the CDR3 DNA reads TGTGCCAGCAGTGAATACGAGCCCCTGACCGTCCGTATGGGCTACACCTTC.

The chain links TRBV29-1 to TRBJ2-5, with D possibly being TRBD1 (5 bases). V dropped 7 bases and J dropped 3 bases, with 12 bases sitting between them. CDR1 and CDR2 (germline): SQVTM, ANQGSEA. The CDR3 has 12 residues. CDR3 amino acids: CSGTGWEETQYF. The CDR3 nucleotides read TGCAGCGGAACAGGATGGGAAGAGACCCAGTACTTC.

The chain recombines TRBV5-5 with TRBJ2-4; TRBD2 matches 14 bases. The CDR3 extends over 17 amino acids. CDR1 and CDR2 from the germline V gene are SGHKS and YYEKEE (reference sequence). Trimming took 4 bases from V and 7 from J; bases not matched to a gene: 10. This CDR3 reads CASSQTGLAGVRNIQYF. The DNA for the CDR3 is TGTGCCAGCAGCCAAACGGGACTAGCGGGAGTGAGGAACATTCAGTACTTC.

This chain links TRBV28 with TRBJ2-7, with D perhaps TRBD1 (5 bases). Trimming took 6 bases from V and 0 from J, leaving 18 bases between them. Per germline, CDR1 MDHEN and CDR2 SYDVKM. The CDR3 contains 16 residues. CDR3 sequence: CASRQARRGHSYEQYF. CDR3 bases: TGTGCCAGCAGACAAGCTAGAAGAGGACACTCCTACGAGCAGTACTTC.

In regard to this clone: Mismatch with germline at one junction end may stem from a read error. CDR3 sequence reads: CASLLGAPAAGGTRELFF. DNA for the CDR3: TGTGCCAGCTTACTGGGGGCGCCGGCGGCTGGAGGCACCCGGGAGCTGTTTTTT. The J gene is TRBJ2-2, the V gene TRBV19, with a weak D call TRBD1 (6 bases). The CDR3 has 18 residues. CDR1 is LNHDA and CDR2 is SQIVND in the germline V gene (reference sequence).

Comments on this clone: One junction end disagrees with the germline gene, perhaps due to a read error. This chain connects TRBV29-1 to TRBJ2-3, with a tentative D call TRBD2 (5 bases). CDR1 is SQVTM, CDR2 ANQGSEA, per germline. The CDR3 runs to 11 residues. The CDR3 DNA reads TGCAGCGCCCAAGAGGGCCCCCTGGAGCACTTT. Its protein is CSAQEGPLEHF.

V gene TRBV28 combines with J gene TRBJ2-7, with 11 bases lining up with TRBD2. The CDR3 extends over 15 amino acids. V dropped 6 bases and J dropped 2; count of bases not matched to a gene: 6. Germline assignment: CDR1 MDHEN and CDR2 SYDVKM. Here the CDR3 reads CASRPGLAVTYEQYF. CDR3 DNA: TGTGCCAGCAGGCCGGGACTAGCGGTTACCTACGAGCAGTACTTC. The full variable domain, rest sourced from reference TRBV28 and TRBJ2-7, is DVKVTQSSRYLVKRTGEKVFLECVQDMDHENMFWYRQDPGLGLRLIYFSYDVKMKEKGDIPEGYSVSREKKERFSLILESASTNQTSMYLCASRPGLAVTYEQYFGPGTRLTVT.

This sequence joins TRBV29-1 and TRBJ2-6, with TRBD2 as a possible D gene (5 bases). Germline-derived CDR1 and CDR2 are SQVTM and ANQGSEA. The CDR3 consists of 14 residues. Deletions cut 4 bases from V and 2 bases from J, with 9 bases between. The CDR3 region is CSVGRGPGANVLTF. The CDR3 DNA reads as TGCAGCGTTGGACGAGGGCCTGGGGCCAACGTCCTGACTTTC.

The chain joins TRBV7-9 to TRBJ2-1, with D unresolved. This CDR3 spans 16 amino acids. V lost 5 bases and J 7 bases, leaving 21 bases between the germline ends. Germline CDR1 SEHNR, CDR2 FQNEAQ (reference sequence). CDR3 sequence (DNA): TGTGCCAGCAGCCCCAAGGACCCTCCAGGCGTAAATGAGCAGTTCTTC. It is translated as CASSPKDPPGVNEQFF.

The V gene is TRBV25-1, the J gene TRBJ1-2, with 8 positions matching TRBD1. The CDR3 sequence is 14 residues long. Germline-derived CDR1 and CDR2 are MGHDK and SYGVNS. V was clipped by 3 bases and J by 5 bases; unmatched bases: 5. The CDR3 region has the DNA TGTGCCAGCAGTGACCAGGGGGCGTATTATGGCTACACCTTC. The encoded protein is CASSDQGAYYGYTF.

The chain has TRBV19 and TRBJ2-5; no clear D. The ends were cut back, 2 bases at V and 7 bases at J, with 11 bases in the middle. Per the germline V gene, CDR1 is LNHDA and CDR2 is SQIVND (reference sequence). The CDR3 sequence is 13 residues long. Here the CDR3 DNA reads TGTGCCAGTAGTATAAGTAGCACGGGGACCCAGTACTTC. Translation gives CASSISSTGTQYF. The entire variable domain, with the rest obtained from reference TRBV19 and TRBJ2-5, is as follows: DGGITQSPKYLFRKEGQNVTLSCEQNLNHDAMYWYRQDPGQGLRLIYYSQIVNDFQKGDIAEGYSVSREKKESFPLTVTSAQKNPTAFYLCASSISSTGTQYFGPGTRLLVL.

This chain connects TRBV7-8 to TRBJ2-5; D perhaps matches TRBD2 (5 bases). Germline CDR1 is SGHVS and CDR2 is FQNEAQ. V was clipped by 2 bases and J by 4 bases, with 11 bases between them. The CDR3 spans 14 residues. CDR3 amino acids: CASSLLTLVETQYF. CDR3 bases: TGTGCCAGCAGCTTATTAACACTAGTAGAGACCCAGTACTTC.

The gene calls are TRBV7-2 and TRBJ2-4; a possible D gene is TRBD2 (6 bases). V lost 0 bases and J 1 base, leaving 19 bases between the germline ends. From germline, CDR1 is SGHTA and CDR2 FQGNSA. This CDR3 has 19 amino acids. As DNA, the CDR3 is TGTGCCAGCAGCTTAGCGATTAGAGGGACTGGAGGGGCCAAAAACATTCAGTACTTC. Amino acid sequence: CASSLAIRGTGGAKNIQYF. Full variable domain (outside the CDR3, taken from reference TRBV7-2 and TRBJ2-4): GAGVSQSPSNKVTEKGKDVELRCDPISGHTALYWYRQSLGQGLEFLIYFQGNSAPDKSGLPSDRFSAERTGGSVSTLTIQRTQQEDSAVYLCASSLAIRGTGGAKNIQYFGAGTRLSVL.

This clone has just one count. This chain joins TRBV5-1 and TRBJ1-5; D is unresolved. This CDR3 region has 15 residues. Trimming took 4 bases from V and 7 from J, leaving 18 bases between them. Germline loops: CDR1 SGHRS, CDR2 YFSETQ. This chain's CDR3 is CASSRTPSGRQPQHF. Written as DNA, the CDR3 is TGCGCCAGCAGCCGAACCCCGTCCGGGCGGCAGCCCCAGCATTTT.

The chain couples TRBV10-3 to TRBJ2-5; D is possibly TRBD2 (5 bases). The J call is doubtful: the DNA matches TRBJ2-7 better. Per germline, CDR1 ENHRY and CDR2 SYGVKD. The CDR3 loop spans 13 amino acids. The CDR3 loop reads CAISGEQSYEQYF. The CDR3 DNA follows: TGTGCCATCAGTGGGGAGCAATCCTACGAGCAGTACTTC.

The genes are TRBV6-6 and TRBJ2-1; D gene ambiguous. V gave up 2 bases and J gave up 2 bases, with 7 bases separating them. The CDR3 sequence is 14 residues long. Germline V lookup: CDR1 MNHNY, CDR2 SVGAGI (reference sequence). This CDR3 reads CASSYGTAYNEQFF. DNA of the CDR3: TGTGCCAGCAGTTACGGCACAGCCTACAATGAGCAGTTCTTC.

Here the CDR3 reads CASSPLSGRYTGELFF. DNA of the CDR3: TGTGCCAGTAGTCCTCTTAGCGGGAGGTACACCGGGGAGCTGTTTTTT. V and J are TRBV19 and TRBJ2-2; TRBD2 matches at 10 bases. J lost 3 bases, V lost 5 bases, and 6 bases had no gene match. Germline values: CDR1 LNHDA, CDR2 SQIVND (reference sequence). The CDR3 has 16 residues.

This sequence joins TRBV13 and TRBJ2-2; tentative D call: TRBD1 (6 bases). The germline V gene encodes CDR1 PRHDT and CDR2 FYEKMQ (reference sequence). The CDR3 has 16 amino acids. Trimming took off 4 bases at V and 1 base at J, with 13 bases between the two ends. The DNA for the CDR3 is TGTGCCAGCAGCTCCGACGGACAGCGGAACACCGGGGAGCTGTTTTTT. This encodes CASSSDGQRNTGELFF.

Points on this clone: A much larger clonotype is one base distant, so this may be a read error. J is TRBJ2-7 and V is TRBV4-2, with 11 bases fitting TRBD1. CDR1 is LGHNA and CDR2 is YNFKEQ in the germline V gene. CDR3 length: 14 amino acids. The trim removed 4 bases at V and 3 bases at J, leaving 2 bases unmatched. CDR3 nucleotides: TGTGCCAGCAGCCCCGGGACAGGGGGCTACGAGCAGTACTTC. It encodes CASSPGTGGYEQYF.

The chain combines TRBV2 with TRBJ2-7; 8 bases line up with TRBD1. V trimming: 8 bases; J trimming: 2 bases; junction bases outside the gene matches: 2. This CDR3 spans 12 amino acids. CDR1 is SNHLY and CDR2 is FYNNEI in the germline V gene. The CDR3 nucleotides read TGTGCCAGCGGGGGACAGGCCTACGAGCAGTACTTC. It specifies CASGGQAYEQYF.

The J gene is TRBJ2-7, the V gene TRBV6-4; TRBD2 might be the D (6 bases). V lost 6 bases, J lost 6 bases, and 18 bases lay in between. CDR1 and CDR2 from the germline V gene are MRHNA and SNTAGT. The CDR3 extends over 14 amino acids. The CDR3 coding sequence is TGTGCCAGCAGAGCTAATGGACTATCGTCCGAGCAGTACTTC. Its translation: CASRANGLSSEQYF.

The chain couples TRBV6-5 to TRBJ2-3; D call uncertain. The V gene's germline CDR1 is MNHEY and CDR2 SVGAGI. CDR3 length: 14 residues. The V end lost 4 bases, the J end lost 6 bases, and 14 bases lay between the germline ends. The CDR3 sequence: CASSSGSTGDTQYF. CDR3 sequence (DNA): TGTGCCAGCAGTTCCGGATCCACTGGGGATACGCAGTATTTT.

CDR3 region: CASSHSRQVHEQYF. The CDR3 coding sequence is TGTGCCAGCAGCCACTCGAGACAGGTCCACGAGCAGTACTTC. This chain connects TRBV5-6 to TRBJ2-7, with a possible D match to TRBD1 (6 bases). Looked up from germline, CDR1 is SGHDT and CDR2 is YYEEEE. CDR3 length: 14 amino acids. Trimming removed 4 bases from V and 5 bases from J, with 16 bases in between.

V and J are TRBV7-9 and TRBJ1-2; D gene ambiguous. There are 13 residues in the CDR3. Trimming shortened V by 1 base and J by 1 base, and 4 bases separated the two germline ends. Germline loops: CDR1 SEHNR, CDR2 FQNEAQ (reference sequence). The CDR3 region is CASSLGDNYGYTF. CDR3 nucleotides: TGTGCCAGCAGCTTAGGGGATAACTATGGCTACACCTTC.

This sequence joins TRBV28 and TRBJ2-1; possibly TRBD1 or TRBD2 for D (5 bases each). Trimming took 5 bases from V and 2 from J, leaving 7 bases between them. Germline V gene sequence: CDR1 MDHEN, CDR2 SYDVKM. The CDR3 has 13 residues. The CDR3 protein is CASSRGPYNEQFF. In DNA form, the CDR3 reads TGTGCCAGCAGTCGGGGCCCCTACAATGAGCAGTTCTTC.

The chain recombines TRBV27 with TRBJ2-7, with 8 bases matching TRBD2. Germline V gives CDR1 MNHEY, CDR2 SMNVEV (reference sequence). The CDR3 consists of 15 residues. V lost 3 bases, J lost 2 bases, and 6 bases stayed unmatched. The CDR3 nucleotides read TGTGCCAGCAGTTTGCGGGGGGACGGCACCTACGAGCAGTACTTC. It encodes CASSLRGDGTYEQYF.

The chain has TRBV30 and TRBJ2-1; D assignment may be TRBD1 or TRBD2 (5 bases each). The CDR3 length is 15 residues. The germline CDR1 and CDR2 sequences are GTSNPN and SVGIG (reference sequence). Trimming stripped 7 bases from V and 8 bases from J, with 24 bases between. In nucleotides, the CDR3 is TGTGCCTTGGGGGTGTTTGAGGGTTCTATCGATGAGCAGTTCTTC. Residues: CALGVFEGSIDEQFF.

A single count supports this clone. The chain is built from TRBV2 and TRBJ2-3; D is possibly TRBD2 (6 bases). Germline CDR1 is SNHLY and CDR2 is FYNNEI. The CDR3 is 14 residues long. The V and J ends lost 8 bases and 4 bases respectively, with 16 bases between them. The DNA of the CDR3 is TGTGCCAGCGGGGGGATGGGTCCCGCAGATACGCAGTATTTT. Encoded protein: CASGGMGPADTQYF.

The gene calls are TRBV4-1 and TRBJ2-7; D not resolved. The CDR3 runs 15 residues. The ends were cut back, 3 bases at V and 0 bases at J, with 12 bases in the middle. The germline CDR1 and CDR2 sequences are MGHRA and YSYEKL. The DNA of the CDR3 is TGCGCCAGCAGCCATGCAGCAACTATCTCCTACGAGCAGTACTTC. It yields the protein CASSHAATISYEQYF.

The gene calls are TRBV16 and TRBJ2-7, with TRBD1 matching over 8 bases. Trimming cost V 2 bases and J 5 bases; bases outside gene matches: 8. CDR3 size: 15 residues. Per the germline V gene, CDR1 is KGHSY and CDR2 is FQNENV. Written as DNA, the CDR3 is TGTGCCAGCAGCCAAAAAACAGGGGGTAATAACGAGCAGTACTTC. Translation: CASSQKTGGNNEQYF. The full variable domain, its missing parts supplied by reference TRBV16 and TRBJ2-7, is GEEVAQTPKHLVRGEGQKAKLYCAPIKGHSYVFWYQQVLKNEFKFLISFQNENVFDETGMPKERFSAKCLPNSPCSLEIQATKLEDSAVYFCASSQKTGGNNEQYFGPGTRLTVT.

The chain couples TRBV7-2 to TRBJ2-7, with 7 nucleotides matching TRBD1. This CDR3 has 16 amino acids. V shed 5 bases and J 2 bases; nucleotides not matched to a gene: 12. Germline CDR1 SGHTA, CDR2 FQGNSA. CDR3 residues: CASSPRDGQGAYEQYF. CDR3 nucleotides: TGTGCCAGCAGCCCCCGGGATGGGCAGGGGGCCTACGAGCAGTACTTC.

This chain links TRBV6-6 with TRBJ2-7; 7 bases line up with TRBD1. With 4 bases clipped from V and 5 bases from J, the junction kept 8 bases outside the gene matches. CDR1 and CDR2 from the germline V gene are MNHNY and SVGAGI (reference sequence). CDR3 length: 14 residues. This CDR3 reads CASSSGGSGDEQYF. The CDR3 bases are TGTGCCAGCAGTTCAGGGGGTTCCGGGGACGAGCAGTACTTC.